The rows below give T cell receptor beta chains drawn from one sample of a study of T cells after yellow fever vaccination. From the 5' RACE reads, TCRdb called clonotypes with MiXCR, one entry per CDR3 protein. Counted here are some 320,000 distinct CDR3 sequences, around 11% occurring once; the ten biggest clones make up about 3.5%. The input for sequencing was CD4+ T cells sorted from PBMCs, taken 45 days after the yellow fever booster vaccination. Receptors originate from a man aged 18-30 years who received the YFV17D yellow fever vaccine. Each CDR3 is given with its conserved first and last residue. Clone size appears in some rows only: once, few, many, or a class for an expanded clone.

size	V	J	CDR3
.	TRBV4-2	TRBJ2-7	CASSQGLQGALYEQYF
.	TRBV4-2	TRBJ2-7	CASSQDRGGSLRGQYF
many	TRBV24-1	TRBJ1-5	CATSEPWTGHCNLYSNQPQHF
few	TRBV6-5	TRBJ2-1	CASSSGRSPSRVRLYNEQFF
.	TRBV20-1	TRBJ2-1	CSAASGGPSSYNEQFF
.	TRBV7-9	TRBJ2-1	CASSLLSVIYNEQFF
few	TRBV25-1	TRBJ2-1	CASATSRREQFF
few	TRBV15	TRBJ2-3	CATSRGLFRDTQYF
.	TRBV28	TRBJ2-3	CASSLGQSDTQYF
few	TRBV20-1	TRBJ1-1	CSARQEPLGAFF
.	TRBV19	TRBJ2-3	CASSGSRRGRGDTQYF
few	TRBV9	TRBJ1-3	CASSPSNSGNTIYF
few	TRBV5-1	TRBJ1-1	CASSERTGFKLRAFF
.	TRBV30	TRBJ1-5	CAWSEGAAGAQHF
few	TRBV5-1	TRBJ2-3	CASGGGGTDTQYF
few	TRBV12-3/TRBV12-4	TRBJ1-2	CASSSRAGLGYTF
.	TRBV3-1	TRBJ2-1	CASSQRNTYNEQFF
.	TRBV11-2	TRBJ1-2	CASSDRQGRYGYTF
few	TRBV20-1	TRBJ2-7	CSARAESSYEQYF
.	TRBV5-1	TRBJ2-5	CASSQTPLGGETQYF
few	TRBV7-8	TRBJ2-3	CASRLYSTDTQYF
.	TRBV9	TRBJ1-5	CASSPGQTNKPQHF
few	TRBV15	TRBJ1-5	CATSRTRGYSNQPQHF
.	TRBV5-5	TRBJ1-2	CASSLVWGLGYGYTF
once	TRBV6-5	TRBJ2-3	CASSYESGTRATDTQYF
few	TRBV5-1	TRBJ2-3	CASSLGYVLDTQYF
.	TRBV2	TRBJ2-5	CASKARLAGMGETQYF
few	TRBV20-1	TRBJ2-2	CSARSATITGELFF
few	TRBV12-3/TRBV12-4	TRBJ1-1	CASSTYRGSNTEAFF
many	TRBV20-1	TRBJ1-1	CRFTGRTEAFF
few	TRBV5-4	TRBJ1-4	CASNTQGGEKLFF
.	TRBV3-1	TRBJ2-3	CASSLGPKRGTQYF
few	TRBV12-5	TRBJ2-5	CASGTGYQETQYF
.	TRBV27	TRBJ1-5	CANPYRDREPQHF
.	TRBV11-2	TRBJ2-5	CARTTGHFGETQYF
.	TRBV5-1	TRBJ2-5	CASSSLQGAETQYF
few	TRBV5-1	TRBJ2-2	CASSLTGLETGELFF
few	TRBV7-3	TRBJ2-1	CASSPGRGASYNEQFF
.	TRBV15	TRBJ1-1	CATSRDLEDGNTEAFF